The sequence of this TCR beta chain was determined in a study of blood T cell repertoires in COVID-19. CDR1 SGHRS and CDR2 YFSETQ come from the germline V gene. The CDR3 covers 14 residues. V was clipped by 2 bases and J by 3 bases; unmatched bases: 4. Per the original methods: Reference gene primer amplification gave nucleated cell count estimates. Sequenced by immunoSEQ multiplex PCR; TCRdb stores in-frame clones only, minus some. That table supplies the V and J calls and clone size; D and trimming were determined from the DNA. Of 200,000 to 250,000 clones listed, 75% to 85% are singletons. Sequencing was carried out using peripheral blood. The sequence was obtained from a woman aged 80 or older with COVID-19, enrolled during active disease. V and J are TRBV5-1 and TRBJ1-2, with 7 positions matching TRBD1. CDR3 DNA sequence: TGCGCCAGCAGCTTATCCCAGGGGGACTATGGCTACACCTTC. Translation gives CASSLSQGDYGYTF. The full variable domain, rest sourced from reference TRBV5-1 and TRBJ1-2, is KAGVTQTPRYLIKTRGQQVTLSCSPISGHRSVSWYQQTPGQGLQFLFEYFSETQRNKGNFPGRFSGRQFSNSRSEMNVSTLELGDSALYLCASSLSQGDYGYTFGSGTRLTVV.